The rows below give T cell receptor beta chains drawn from one sample of a study of immune heterogeneity within non-small cell lung tumors. TCRdb processed the multiplex PCR reads anew with MiXCR; each CDR3 protein has one entry. The sample carries 20,000 to 25,000 distinct CDR3 sequences, 25% to 35% recorded once. Sequenced input: lung tumor tissue. These receptors all come from a man in his forties with non-small cell lung cancer. Each CDR3 is given with its conserved first and last residue. Each record gives: J gene, D gene, V gene, clone size, CDR3 protein, CDR3 DNA. The D gene is left open where the match is weak. For some rows the clone size is stated as once, few or many, or as a class when expanded; others skip it.

J gene: TRBJ2-7
D gene: NA
V gene: TRBV6-1
clone size: medium-sized
CDR3 protein: CASSEGWGEAYEQYF
CDR3 DNA: TGTGCCAGCAGTGAAGGGTGGGGGGAAGCCTACGAGCAGTACTTC

J gene: TRBJ2-1
D gene: NA
V gene: TRBV6-1
clone size: many
CDR3 protein: CASTGPYNEQFF
CDR3 DNA: TGTGCCAGCACGGGTCCCTACAATGAGCAGTTCTTC

J gene: TRBJ2-1
D gene: NA
V gene: TRBV19
clone size: NA
CDR3 protein: CASREGGPVGEQFF
CDR3 DNA: TGTGCCAGTAGGGAGGGGGGGCCGGTTGGTGAGCAGTTCTTC

J gene: TRBJ1-3
D gene: NA
V gene: TRBV4-2
clone size: NA
CDR3 protein: CASSQGGGGGNTIYF
CDR3 DNA: TGTGCCAGCAGCCAAGGAGGGGGGGGCGGAAACACCATATATTTT

J gene: TRBJ1-1
D gene: NA
V gene: TRBV10-3
clone size: NA
CDR3 protein: CAISDLAEFTEAFF
CDR3 DNA: TGTGCCATCAGTGACCTCGCCGAATTCACTGAAGCTTTCTTT

J gene: TRBJ1-5
D gene: TRBD1
V gene: TRBV6-1
clone size: many
CDR3 protein: CASADVLGTEIYSNQPQHF
CDR3 DNA: TGTGCCAGCGCCGACGTGTTAGGGACAGAGATTTATAGCAATCAGCCCCAGCATTTT

J gene: TRBJ1-4
D gene: TRBD1
V gene: TRBV12-3/TRBV12-4
clone size: many
CDR3 protein: CASRRGQGAEKLFF
CDR3 DNA: TGTGCCAGCAGACGGGGACAGGGGGCAGAAAAACTGTTTTTT

J gene: TRBJ2-7
D gene: TRBD2
V gene: TRBV10-1
clone size: many
CDR3 protein: CASSDGLPGGEQYF
CDR3 DNA: TGCGCCAGCAGTGACGGACTACCGGGGGGCGAGCAGTACTTC

J gene: TRBJ2-6
D gene: NA
V gene: TRBV4-2
clone size: many
CDR3 protein: CASSQEGVGGANVLTF
CDR3 DNA: TGTGCCAGCAGCCAAGAAGGGGTTGGTGGGGCCAACGTCCTGACTTTC

J gene: TRBJ1-1
D gene: NA
V gene: TRBV27
clone size: NA
CDR3 protein: CASSFLGPNTEAFF
CDR3 DNA: TGTGCCAGCAGTTTTTTGGGGCCAAACACTGAAGCTTTCTTT

J gene: TRBJ1-6
D gene: TRBD1
V gene: TRBV20-1
clone size: NA
CDR3 protein: CSAHSTGRHSPLHF
CDR3 DNA: TGCAGTGCTCATTCGACAGGGAGGCATTCACCCCTCCACTTT

J gene: TRBJ2-2
D gene: NA
V gene: TRBV7-3
clone size: few
CDR3 protein: CASSANQAGNTGELFF
CDR3 DNA: TGTGCCAGCAGCGCCAACCAAGCGGGGAACACCGGGGAGCTGTTTTTT

J gene: TRBJ2-6
D gene: TRBD1
V gene: TRBV20-1
clone size: many
CDR3 protein: CSARVAGTGFSGANVLTF
CDR3 DNA: TGCAGTGCTAGAGTAGCCGGGACAGGGTTCTCTGGGGCCAACGTCCTGACTTTC

J gene: TRBJ2-2
D gene: NA
V gene: TRBV6-1
clone size: NA
CDR3 protein: CASSRRLTDFTGELFF
CDR3 DNA: TGTGCCAGCAGCCGAAGGTTAACAGACTTCACCGGGGAGCTGTTTTTT

J gene: TRBJ2-1
D gene: NA
V gene: TRBV6-9
clone size: NA
CDR3 protein: CASNYEGPGYNEQFF
CDR3 DNA: TGTGCCAGCAATTACGAGGGCCCAGGTTACAATGAGCAGTTCTTC

J gene: TRBJ1-4
D gene: NA
V gene: TRBV2
clone size: many
CDR3 protein: CASRWQNEKLFF
CDR3 DNA: TGTGCCAGCAGGTGGCAGAATGAAAAACTGTTTTTT

J gene: TRBJ2-7
D gene: TRBD2
V gene: TRBV12-3/TRBV12-4
clone size: medium-sized
CDR3 protein: CASSLGTSAYEQYF
CDR3 DNA: TGTGCCAGCAGTTTAGGGACTAGCGCCTACGAGCAGTACTTC

J gene: TRBJ2-7
D gene: TRBD1
V gene: TRBV7-3
clone size: many
CDR3 protein: CASSRDRTGEQYF
CDR3 DNA: TGTGCCAGCAGCAGGGACAGAACGGGGGAGCAGTACTTC

J gene: TRBJ2-7
D gene: NA
V gene: TRBV6-5
clone size: large
CDR3 protein: CASSYSTTREQYF
CDR3 DNA: TGTGCCAGCAGTTACTCTACTACAAGGGAGCAGTACTTC

J gene: TRBJ1-2
D gene: NA
V gene: TRBV4-3
clone size: many
CDR3 protein: CASSQVLGGRGYTF
CDR3 DNA: TGCGCCAGCAGCCAAGTTTTGGGGGGCCGAGGCTACACCTTC

J gene: TRBJ2-2
D gene: NA
V gene: TRBV2
clone size: many
CDR3 protein: CASTFGGGNTGELFF
CDR3 DNA: TGTGCCAGCACTTTTGGGGGTGGAAACACCGGGGAGCTGTTTTTT

J gene: TRBJ2-1
D gene: NA
V gene: TRBV20-1
clone size: few
CDR3 protein: CSANAGFYNEQFF
CDR3 DNA: TGCAGTGCCAACGCAGGGTTCTACAATGAGCAGTTCTTC

J gene: TRBJ1-4
D gene: TRBD1
V gene: TRBV20-1
clone size: NA
CDR3 protein: CSATGQGSEKLFF
CDR3 DNA: TGCAGTGCCACGGGACAGGGGTCTGAAAAACTGTTTTTT

J gene: TRBJ2-1
D gene: TRBD1
V gene: TRBV7-9
clone size: NA
CDR3 protein: CASSLATRGGEEQFF
CDR3 DNA: TGTGCCAGCAGCTTAGCTACTCGAGGGGGCGAGGAGCAGTTCTTC

J gene: TRBJ2-1
D gene: NA
V gene: TRBV7-3
clone size: NA
CDR3 protein: CASSSSGTRSYNEQFF
CDR3 DNA: TGTGCCAGCAGCTCCTCCGGGACGCGGTCCTACAATGAGCAGTTCTTC

J gene: TRBJ2-6
D gene: NA
V gene: TRBV19
clone size: medium-sized
CDR3 protein: CASSTPGANVLTF
CDR3 DNA: TGTGCCAGTAGTACCCCCGGGGCCAACGTCCTGACTTTC

J gene: TRBJ2-7
D gene: TRBD1
V gene: TRBV11-3
clone size: many
CDR3 protein: CASSLDRTGLSSSYEQYF
CDR3 DNA: TGTGCCAGCAGCTTAGATCGGACAGGGCTTTCCAGCTCCTACGAGCAGTACTTC

J gene: TRBJ2-3
D gene: NA
V gene: TRBV19
clone size: many
CDR3 protein: CAKAKGTLRTDTQYF
CDR3 DNA: TGTGCCAAGGCTAAGGGTACCCTAAGGACAGATACGCAGTATTTT

J gene: TRBJ1-1
D gene: TRBD1
V gene: TRBV5-1
clone size: many
CDR3 protein: CASSVYRGLNTEAFF
CDR3 DNA: TGCGCCAGCAGCGTCTACAGGGGATTGAACACTGAAGCTTTCTTT

J gene: TRBJ2-3
D gene: NA
V gene: TRBV19
clone size: many
CDR3 protein: CASSGRYTSGRTDTQYF
CDR3 DNA: TGTGCCAGTAGCGGGCGTTATACGAGCGGTCGCACAGATACGCAGTATTTT

J gene: TRBJ1-3
D gene: NA
V gene: TRBV9
clone size: NA
CDR3 protein: CASSVGSFSGNTIYF
CDR3 DNA: TGTGCCAGCAGCGTAGGGTCCTTCTCTGGAAACACCATATATTTT

J gene: TRBJ1-1
D gene: NA
V gene: TRBV5-1
clone size: few
CDR3 protein: CASSPLDSNLNTEAFF
CDR3 DNA: TGCGCCAGCAGCCCCTTGGACAGCAACTTGAACACTGAAGCTTTCTTT

J gene: TRBJ1-6
D gene: NA
V gene: TRBV4-1
clone size: few
CDR3 protein: CASSQERGLNNSPLHF
CDR3 DNA: TGCGCCAGCAGCCAAGAGAGGGGACTAAATAATTCACCCCTCCACTTT

J gene: TRBJ1-5
D gene: TRBD1
V gene: TRBV5-6
clone size: NA
CDR3 protein: CASSLFLGTGSSNQPQHF
CDR3 DNA: TGTGCCAGCAGCTTGTTCCTTGGGACAGGGTCGAGCAATCAGCCCCAGCATTTT

J gene: TRBJ1-1
D gene: NA
V gene: TRBV27
clone size: once
CDR3 protein: CASRRGMEAFF
CDR3 DNA: TGTGCCAGCAGAAGAGGTATGGAAGCTTTCTTT